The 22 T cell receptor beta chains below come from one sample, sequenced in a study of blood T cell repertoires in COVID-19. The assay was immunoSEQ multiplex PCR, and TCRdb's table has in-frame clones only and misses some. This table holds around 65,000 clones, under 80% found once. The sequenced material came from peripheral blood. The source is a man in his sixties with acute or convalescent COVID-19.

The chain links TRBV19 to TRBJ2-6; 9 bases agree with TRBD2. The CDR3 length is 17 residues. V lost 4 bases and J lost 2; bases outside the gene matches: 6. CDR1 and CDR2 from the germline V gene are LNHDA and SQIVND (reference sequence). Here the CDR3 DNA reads TGTGCCAGTAGTAGCGGGACTAGCAGGACTGGGGCCAACGTCCTGACTTTC. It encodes CASSSGTSRTGANVLTF.

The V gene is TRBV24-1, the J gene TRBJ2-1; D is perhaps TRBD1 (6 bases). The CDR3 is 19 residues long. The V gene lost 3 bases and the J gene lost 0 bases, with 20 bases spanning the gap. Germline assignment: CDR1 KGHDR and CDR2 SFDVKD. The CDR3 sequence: CATSDPKTGQSSSYNEQFF. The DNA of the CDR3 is TGTGCCACCAGTGATCCAAAGACAGGCCAGTCGAGCTCCTACAATGAGCAGTTCTTC.

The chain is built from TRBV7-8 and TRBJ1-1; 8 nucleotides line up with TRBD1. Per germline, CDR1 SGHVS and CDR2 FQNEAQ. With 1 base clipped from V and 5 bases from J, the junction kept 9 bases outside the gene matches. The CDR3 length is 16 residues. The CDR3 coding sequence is TGTGCCAGCAGCTTAGATCCGGGCAGGGGGCTAACTGAAGCTTTCTTT. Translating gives CASSLDPGRGLTEAFF.

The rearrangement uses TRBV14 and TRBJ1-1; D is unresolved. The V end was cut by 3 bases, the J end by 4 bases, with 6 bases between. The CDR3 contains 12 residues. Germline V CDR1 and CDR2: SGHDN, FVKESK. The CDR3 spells CASSQVSTEAFF. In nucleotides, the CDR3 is TGTGCCAGCAGCCAGGTGAGCACTGAAGCTTTCTTT.

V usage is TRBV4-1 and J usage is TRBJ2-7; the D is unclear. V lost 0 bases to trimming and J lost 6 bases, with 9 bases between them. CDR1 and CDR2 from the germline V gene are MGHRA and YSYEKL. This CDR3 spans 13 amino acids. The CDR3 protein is CASSQDHTGEQYF. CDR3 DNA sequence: TGCGCCAGCAGCCAAGATCACACGGGCGAGCAGTACTTC.

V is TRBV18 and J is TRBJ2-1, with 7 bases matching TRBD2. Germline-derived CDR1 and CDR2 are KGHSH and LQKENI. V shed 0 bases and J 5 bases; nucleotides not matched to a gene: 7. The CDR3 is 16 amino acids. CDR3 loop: CASSPPLGGFHNEQFF. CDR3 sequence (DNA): TGTGCCAGCTCACCACCTCTGGGAGGGTTCCACAATGAGCAGTTCTTC.

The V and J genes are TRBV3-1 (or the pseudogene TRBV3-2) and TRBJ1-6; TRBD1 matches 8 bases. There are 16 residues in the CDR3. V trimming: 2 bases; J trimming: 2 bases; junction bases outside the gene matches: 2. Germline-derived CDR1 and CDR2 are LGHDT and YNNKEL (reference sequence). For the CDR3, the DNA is TGTGCCAGCAGCCAAAGGGACAGGCCCTATAATTCACCCCTCCACTTT. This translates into CASSQRDRPYNSPLHF.

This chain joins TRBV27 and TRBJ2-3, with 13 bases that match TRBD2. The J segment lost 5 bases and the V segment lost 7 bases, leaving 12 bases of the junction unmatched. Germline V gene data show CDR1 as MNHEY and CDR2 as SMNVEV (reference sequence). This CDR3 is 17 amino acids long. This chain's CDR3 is CASTSLGLAGVRDTQYF. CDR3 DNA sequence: TGTGCCAGCACTTCGCTAGGACTAGCGGGAGTTAGAGATACGCAGTATTTT.

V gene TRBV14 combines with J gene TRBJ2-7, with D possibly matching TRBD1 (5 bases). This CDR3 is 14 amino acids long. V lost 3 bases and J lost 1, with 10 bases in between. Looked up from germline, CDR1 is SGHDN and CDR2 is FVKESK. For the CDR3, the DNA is TGTGCCAGCAGCCAGGGGCAGTTATCCTACGAGCAGTACTTC. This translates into CASSQGQLSYEQYF.

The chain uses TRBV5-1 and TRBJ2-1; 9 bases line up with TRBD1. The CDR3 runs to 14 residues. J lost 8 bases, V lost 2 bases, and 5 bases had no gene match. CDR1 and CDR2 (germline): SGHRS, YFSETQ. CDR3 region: CASSLQGARDEQFF. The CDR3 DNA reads TGCGCCAGCAGCTTACAGGGGGCGCGAGATGAGCAGTTCTTC.

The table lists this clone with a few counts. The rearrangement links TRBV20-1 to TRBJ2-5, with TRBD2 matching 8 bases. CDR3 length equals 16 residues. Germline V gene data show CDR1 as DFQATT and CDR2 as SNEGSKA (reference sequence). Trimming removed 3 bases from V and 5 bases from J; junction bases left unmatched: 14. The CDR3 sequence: CSASAWREAEGETQYF. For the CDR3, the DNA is TGCAGTGCTAGTGCATGGCGGGAGGCGGAGGGGGAGACCCAGTACTTC.

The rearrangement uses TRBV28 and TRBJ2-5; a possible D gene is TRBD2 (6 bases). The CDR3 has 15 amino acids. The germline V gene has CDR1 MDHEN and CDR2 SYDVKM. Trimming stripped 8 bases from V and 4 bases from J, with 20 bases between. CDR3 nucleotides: TGTGCCAGCGGGTGGGGGGATGGATGGGCAGAGACCCAGTACTTC. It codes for CASGWGDGWAETQYF.

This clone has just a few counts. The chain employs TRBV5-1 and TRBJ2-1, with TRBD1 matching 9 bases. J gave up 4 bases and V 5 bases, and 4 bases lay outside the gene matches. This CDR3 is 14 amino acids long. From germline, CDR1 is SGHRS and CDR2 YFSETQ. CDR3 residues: CASSSGTGYNEQFF. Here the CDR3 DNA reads TGCGCCAGCAGTTCCGGGACAGGGTACAATGAGCAGTTCTTC.

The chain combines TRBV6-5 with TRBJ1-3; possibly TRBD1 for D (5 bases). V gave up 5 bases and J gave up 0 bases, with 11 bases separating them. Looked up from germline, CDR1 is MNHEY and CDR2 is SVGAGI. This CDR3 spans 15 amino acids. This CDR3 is CASSPDTTSGNTIYF. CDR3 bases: TGTGCCAGCAGTCCGGACACGACCTCTGGAAACACCATATATTTT.

CDR3 sequence reads: CASSLGLEKVPLHF. CDR3 sequence (DNA): TGCGCCAGCAGCTTGGGACTGGAAAAGGTCCCCCTCCACTTT. The rearrangement uses TRBV5-1 and TRBJ1-6; no definite D call. V gave up 0 bases and J gave up 13 bases, with 14 bases separating them. The CDR3 spans 14 residues. Germline V CDR1 and CDR2: SGHRS, YFSETQ.

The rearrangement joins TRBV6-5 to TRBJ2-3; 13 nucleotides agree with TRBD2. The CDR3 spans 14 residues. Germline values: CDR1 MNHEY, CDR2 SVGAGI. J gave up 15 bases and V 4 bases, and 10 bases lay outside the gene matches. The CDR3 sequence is CASSSGLAGWSSYF. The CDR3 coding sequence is TGTGCCAGCAGTTCGGGACTAGCGGGGTGGAGCAGCTATTTT.

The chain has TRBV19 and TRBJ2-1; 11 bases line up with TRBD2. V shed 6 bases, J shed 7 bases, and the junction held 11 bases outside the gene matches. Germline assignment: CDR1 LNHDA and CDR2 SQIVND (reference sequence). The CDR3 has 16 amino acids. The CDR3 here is CASSQPGLAEINEQFF. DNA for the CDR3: TGTGCCAGTAGCCAACCGGGACTAGCGGAAATTAATGAGCAGTTCTTC.

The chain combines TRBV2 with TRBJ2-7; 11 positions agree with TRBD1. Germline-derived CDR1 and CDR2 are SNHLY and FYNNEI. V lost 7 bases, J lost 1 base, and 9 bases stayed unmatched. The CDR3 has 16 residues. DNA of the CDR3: TGTGCCAGCATGGGGTGGACAGGGGGCACTTCCTACGAGCAGTACTTC. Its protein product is CASMGWTGGTSYEQYF.

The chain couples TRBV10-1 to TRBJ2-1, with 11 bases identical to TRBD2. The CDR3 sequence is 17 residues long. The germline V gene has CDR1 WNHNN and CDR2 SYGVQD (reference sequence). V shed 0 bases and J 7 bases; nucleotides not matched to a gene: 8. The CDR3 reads CASSESPTSGSKNEQFF. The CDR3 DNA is TGCGCCAGCAGTGAGTCGCCCACTAGCGGGAGTAAAAATGAGCAGTTCTTC.

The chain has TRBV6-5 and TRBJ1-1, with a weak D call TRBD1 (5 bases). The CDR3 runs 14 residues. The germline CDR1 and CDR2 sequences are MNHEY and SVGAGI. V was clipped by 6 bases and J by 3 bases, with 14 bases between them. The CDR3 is CASSLAIGDTEAFF. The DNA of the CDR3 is TGTGCCAGCAGCCTGGCGATAGGGGACACTGAAGCTTTCTTT.

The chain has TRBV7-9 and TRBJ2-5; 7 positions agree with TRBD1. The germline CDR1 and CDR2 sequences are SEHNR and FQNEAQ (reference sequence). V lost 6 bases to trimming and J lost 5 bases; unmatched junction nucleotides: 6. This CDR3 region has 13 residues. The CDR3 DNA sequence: TGTGCCAGCAGTTCGAGGGGGCCCGAGACCCAGTACTTC. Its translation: CASSSRGPETQYF.

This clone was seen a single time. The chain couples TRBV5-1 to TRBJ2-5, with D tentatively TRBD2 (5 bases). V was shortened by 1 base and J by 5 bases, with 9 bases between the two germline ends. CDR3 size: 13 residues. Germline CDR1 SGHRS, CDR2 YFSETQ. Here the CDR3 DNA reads TGCGCCAGCAGCTTGTGGACTCGGGAGACCCAGTACTTC. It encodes CASSLWTRETQYF.